This T cell receptor beta chain is drawn from a study of cytomegalovirus exposure and HLA in healthy donors. The study, taken as a whole, reports: In vitro work confirmed that three CMV-associated chains recognize CMV antigens.

Healthy donors of bone marrow made up the group. The table lists this clone with a few counts. The antigen is undetermined. PCR primers comprised 60 Vbeta and 13 Jbeta primers. Profiled with immunoSEQ multiplex PCR; TCRdb holds only in-frame clones, not every one. The data hold some 190,000 clones, with 82% observed a single time. The clonotype comes from a man aged 40-50 years in good health and CMV-seronegative. The sequencing input was PBMCs.

The CDR3 loop reads CASSYSPGLGQETQYF. The CDR3 nucleotides read TGTGCCAGCAGTTACTCTCCGGGACTAGGCCAAGAGACCCAGTACTTC. The chain employs TRBV6-5 and TRBJ2-5; 8 nucleotides line up with TRBD2. The CDR3 sequence is 16 residues long. CDR1 MNHEY and CDR2 SVGAGI come from the germline V gene. V dropped 0 bases and J dropped 1; count of bases not matched to a gene: 4.